This section outlines one T cell receptor beta chain sequence together with its context. The protocol was immunoSEQ multiplex PCR, while the TCRdb copy is restricted to in-frame clones and leaves out a portion. The top ten hold 13% of the sample, which has around 500,000 clones, around 80% seen once. Germline values: CDR1 LNHNV, CDR2 YYDKDF (reference sequence). The V end was cut by 0 bases, the J end by 0 bases, with 9 bases between. The CDR3 extends over 16 amino acids. The data are from a study of shared clonotypes between healthy human individuals. The sequenced material came from PBMCs. The sequence came from a woman in her thirties or forties in good health. Some clones in this sample may be carry-over from other donors' samples. The chain couples TRBV15 to TRBJ2-1; D ambiguous. For the CDR3, the DNA is TGTGCCACCAGCAGAGAATGGTCCAGCTCCTACAATGAGCAGTTCTTC. Translation gives CATSREWSSSYNEQFF.